The 17 T cell receptor beta chains below all came from one sample that was sequenced in a study of T-cell reconstitution after alpha-beta-depleted transplantation in children. Their specific antigens are unknown. Study-wide findings and caveats: Diversity and T-cell counts at one year after transplant derived mostly from new T cells.

The TCRbeta library was prepared with unique molecular identifiers. Via MiXCR, TCRdb re-called the PCR reads, giving one row per CDR3 protein. The repertoire has some 300,000 distinct CDR3 sequences, around 7.1% of them found once; the top ten carry 9.1%. The specimen was peripheral blood, collected 360 days after TCRalphabeta/CD19-depleted stem cell transplant. The receptors originated from a female patient aged 2-9 years who had a stem cell transplant for Fanconi anemia, so the T cells may come from the graft donor.

The chain employs TRBV7-9 and TRBJ1-2; the match to TRBD1 covers 8 bases. The CDR3 is made up of 13 amino acids. Germline-derived CDR1 and CDR2 are SEHNR and FQNEAQ (reference sequence). The J segment lost 7 bases and the V segment lost 5 bases, leaving 6 bases of the junction unmatched. The CDR3 nucleotides read TGTGCCAGCAGCATGGACAGGGAGGTTGGCTACACCTTC. It encodes CASSMDREVGYTF.

This clonotype was seen many times. The chain combines TRBV20-1 with TRBJ2-5, with D unclear. V lost 2 bases, J lost 4 bases, and 5 bases lay in between. Germline CDR1 is DFQATT and CDR2 is SNEGSKA (reference sequence). This CDR3 region has 11 residues. CDR3 loop: CSARPIETQYF. The CDR3 nucleotides are TGCAGTGCTAGACCCATAGAGACCCAGTACTTC.

This clonotype was seen many times. The CDR3 DNA reads as TGTGCCAGCAGCCCTCTCGTCCAGGGAGATACGCAGTATTTT. This codes for CASSPLVQGDTQYF. The chain combines TRBV14 with TRBJ2-3; D might be TRBD1 (5 bases). This CDR3 has 14 amino acids. The V end was cut by 4 bases, the J end by 5 bases, with 13 bases between. Per the germline V gene, CDR1 is SGHDN and CDR2 is FVKESK.

In its sample, this clonotype was seen a few times. This chain connects TRBV7-7 to TRBJ2-1; D remains ambiguous. The CDR3 is 15 amino acids. The V and J ends lost 5 bases and 5 bases respectively, with 16 bases between them. Germline V gene lookup returns CDR1 SSHAT and CDR2 FNYEAQ (reference sequence). In DNA, the CDR3 is TGTGCCAGCAGCGACTCGGGCTCTCTAAACAATGAGCAGTTCTTC. It translates to CASSDSGSLNNEQFF. The full variable domain, completed using reference TRBV7-7 and TRBJ2-1, is GAGVSQSPRYKVTKRGQDVTLRCDPISSHATLYWYQQALGQGPEFLTYFNYEAQPDKSGLPSDRFSAERPEGSISTLTIQRTEQRDSAMYRCASSDSGSLNNEQFFGPGTRLTVL.

The chain combines TRBV7-9 with TRBJ1-4, with 10 bases fitting TRBD1. The CDR3 covers 14 residues. With V trimmed by 8 bases and J by 7 bases, 7 bases remained unmatched. In germline, CDR1 is SEHNR, CDR2 FQNEAQ (reference sequence). The CDR3: CASAWGTGAEKLFF. The CDR3 coding sequence is TGTGCCAGCGCCTGGGGGACAGGGGCTGAAAAACTGTTTTTT.

J is TRBJ1-1 and V is TRBV21-1. TRBV21-1 is described as a pseudogene. The CDR3 is 15 residues long. The CDR3 nucleotides are TGTGCCAGCAGCAAGGAAAGGGCCTCGAACACTGAAGCTTTCTTT. This gives the protein CASSKERASNTEAFF.

This clonotype was seen ten or more times. The chain recombines TRBV6-5 with TRBJ1-4; TRBD1 might be the D (6 bases). The CDR3 totals 12 residues. Trimming took off 6 bases at V and 13 bases at J, with 15 bases between the two ends. The germline V gene has CDR1 MNHEY and CDR2 SVGAGI. CDR3 sequence (DNA): TGTGCCAGCAGCCCACAGGGCCGGGGACTGTTTTTT. This gives the protein CASSPQGRGLFF.

This clonotype appeared many times. The chain uses TRBV12-3 or TRBV12-4 and TRBJ2-5, with 12 bases that match TRBD2. This CDR3 contains 14 residues. Unmatched junction bases numbered 1, after V lost 3 bases and J lost 5 bases. The CDR3, as DNA: TGTGCCAGCAGTTTTACTAGCGGGAGGGAGACCCAGTACTTC. It codes for CASSFTSGRETQYF.

The table lists this clonotype with many counts. The chain recombines TRBV2 with TRBJ1-5; D not certain. Germline V gives CDR1 SNHLY, CDR2 FYNNEI. With 3 bases removed from V and 2 bases from J, the gap between germline ends came to 8 bases. The CDR3 totals 14 residues. DNA for the CDR3: TGTGCCAGCAGTGACAGGTTTCGCAATCAGCCCCAGCATTTT. As protein: CASSDRFRNQPQHF.

This clonotype was seen a few times. The chain uses TRBV7-9 and TRBJ1-6, with 7 bases fitting TRBD1. This CDR3 is 14 amino acids long. Germline lookup yields CDR1 SEHNR and CDR2 FQNEAQ (reference sequence). Germline trimming cut 3 bases from V and 10 bases from J; bases unmatched to any gene: 6. Here the CDR3 DNA reads TGTGCCAGCAGCTTCCCGGGCAGGGGGTCACCCCTCCACTTT. This encodes CASSFPGRGSPLHF.

This clonotype was recorded many times. This chain links TRBV3-1 with TRBJ2-1; TRBD1 or TRBD2 may be the D gene (5 bases each). CDR3 size: 11 residues. The germline V and J ends were trimmed by 3 bases and 15 bases, with 12 bases remaining between them. Germline CDR1 reads LGHDT; CDR2 reads YNNKEL (reference sequence). The CDR3 loop reads CASSQGPRAFF. The DNA of the CDR3 is TGTGCCAGCAGCCAGGGACCGCGGGCGTTCTTC.

There are many counts of this clonotype. The chain couples TRBV20-1 to TRBJ2-7, with unresolved D. This CDR3 region has 13 residues. Looked up from germline, CDR1 is DFQATT and CDR2 is SNEGSKA (reference sequence). Trimming cost V 5 bases and J 2 bases, with 13 bases left between them. The DNA for the CDR3 is TGCAGTGCTCCCCGGATGATTACCTACGAGCAGTACTTC. It encodes CSAPRMITYEQYF.

Only a few counts were recorded for this clonotype. The chain has TRBV20-1 and TRBJ1-2; D uncertain. CDR1 DFQATT and CDR2 SNEGSKA come from the germline V gene (reference sequence). Trimming took 1 base from V and 4 from J, leaving 10 bases between them. The CDR3 extends over 13 amino acids. Here the CDR3 DNA reads TGCAGTGCTAGAGGATTCGGACCCTATGGCTACACCTTC. Its protein product is CSARGFGPYGYTF.

The sample holds many counts of this clonotype. The rearrangement uses TRBV20-1 and TRBJ1-1; possibly TRBD1 for D (6 bases). CDR1 DFQATT and CDR2 SNEGSKA come from the germline V gene (reference sequence). The length of the CDR3 is 14 residues. The V end was cut by 2 bases, the J end by 3 bases, with 13 bases between. The CDR3 sequence: CSARTPPGDTEAFF. CDR3 bases: TGCAGTGCTAGAACCCCCCCAGGGGACACTGAAGCTTTCTTT.

This clonotype has more than one count but fewer than ten. V gene TRBV7-2 combines with J gene TRBJ2-7; 7 bases are a match to TRBD2. Trimming removed 2 bases from V and 3 bases from J; junction bases left unmatched: 10. This CDR3 is 16 amino acids long. Looked up from germline, CDR1 is SGHTA and CDR2 is FQGNSA. This chain's CDR3 is CASSLSPAGSFYEQYF. The CDR3 coding sequence is TGTGCCAGCAGCTTATCGCCAGCGGGGTCATTCTACGAGCAGTACTTC.

Many counts were recorded for this clonotype. This chain joins TRBV29-1 and TRBJ1-4, with 7 bases identical to TRBD1. The junction had 6 bases not matched to a gene; V was cut back by 7 bases and J by 4 bases. There are 13 residues in the CDR3. Germline assignment: CDR1 SQVTM and CDR2 ANQGSEA. Here the CDR3 reads CSAGTVNNEKLFF. CDR3 nucleotide sequence: TGCAGCGCCGGGACAGTAAATAATGAAAAACTGTTTTTT. The entire variable domain, with the rest obtained from reference TRBV29-1 and TRBJ1-4, is as follows: SAVISQKPSRDICQRGTSLTIQCQVDSQVTMMFWYRQQPGQSLTLIATANQGSEATYESGFVIDKFPISRPNLTFSTLTVSNMSPEDSSIYLCSAGTVNNEKLFFGSGTQLSVL.

This clonotype occurred many times. This rearrangement joins TRBV28 to TRBJ2-3; a weak D match, TRBD1 (6 bases). This CDR3 comprises 16 residues. Per germline, CDR1 MDHEN and CDR2 SYDVKM. V lost 5 bases and J 2 bases, leaving 17 bases between the germline ends. Here the CDR3 DNA reads TGTGCCAGCAGTCCGAGGGGGTTCCGCTTCACAGATACGCAGTATTTT. As protein: CASSPRGFRFTDTQYF.